The clone carrying this T cell receptor (beta chain) has more than one count but fewer than ten. TCRdb reprocessed the 5' RACE reads via MiXCR and lists one record per CDR3 protein. The sample carries 70,000 to 95,000 distinct CDR3 sequences, roughly 13% recorded once. Time point specified: longitudinal time-point 2. This sample is part of a study of neurological immune-mediated disorders. Source material: PBMCs. The clonotype was recovered from a female donor with HTLV-1-associated myelopathy (HAM/TSP).

CDR3 sequence (DNA): TGTGCCAGCTCACCACCGAGGGGACTTAGCACAGATACGCAGTATTTT. It encodes CASSPPRGLSTDTQYF. This chain uses TRBV18 with TRBJ2-3; D perhaps matches TRBD2 (6 bases). The V end lost 0 bases, the J end lost 0 bases, and 10 bases lay between the germline ends. The germline CDR1 and CDR2 sequences are KGHSH and LQKENI. This CDR3 contains 16 residues.